This T cell receptor beta chain was identified during a study of memory CD4+ T cells and cytomegalovirus serostatus. Whole-study findings and limits: About 40% of the roughly 160 known CMV-associated TCRbeta sequences appeared in CD4+ memory.

In the authors' methods: Out-of-frame sequences were removed, leaving 2 million or so distinct TCRbeta sequences. The protocol was immunoSEQ multiplex PCR, while the TCRdb copy is restricted to in-frame clones and leaves out a portion. V and J calls and clone size are given by that table; D and trimming were obtained from the DNA. The repertoire holds tens of thousands of clones, around four fifths seen once, with 2% in the top ten. The sort gate was single viable CD3+CD4+CD8-CD45RO+ cells for memory CD4+ T cells. Donors' CMV status reflects serum IgG against pp150, pp28, p38, p52. After thawing, CD4+ T cells were positively selected. With respect to this clone: The target antigen is unknown.

The material sequenced was memory CD4+ T cells from blood. The receptor comes from an adult in good health and CMV-seropositive.

CDR3: CASSSTDRAGVAFF. The CDR3 DNA reads as TGTGCCAGCAGTTCAACCGACAGGGCGGGGGTTGCTTTCTTT. This chain connects TRBV28 to TRBJ1-1; 7 bases map to TRBD1. V gave up 4 bases and J gave up 11 bases; unmatched junction bases: 13. Germline V gene lookup returns CDR1 MDHEN and CDR2 SYDVKM. CDR3 size: 14 residues.